This T cell receptor beta chain was captured by sequencing in a study of cytomegalovirus exposure and HLA in healthy donors (TCRdb year 2017). With respect to the entire study: In an earlier analysis of 587 of the donors, 276 Gb of sequence data and 120 million or so unique TCR beta sequences from roughly 200 million T cells were reported. HLA typing covered class I and class II loci at four-digit resolution. In the later analysis, no new phenotypic data were used to find candidate immune exposures; instead, reliance was placed on TCR beta sequences and their occurrence across donors. Among roughly 400 genotyped donors of the cohort, an average of roughly 230,000 unique TCR beta nucleotide sequences was sequenced per donor, of which roughly 17% were non-productive. The number of donors typed differed by locus, with about 629-640 for A, B, C, DRB1 and DQB1, roughly 520 for DQA1, 600 to 610 for DPA1, and some 450 for DPB1. A later analysis re-analyzed previously published TCR beta repertoires from approximately 700 donors and added high-resolution HLA genotyping to study TCR occurrence patterns. A later genetic analysis took genome-wide SNP genotypes for about 55% of the 666 donors and used that subset as a discovery cohort. The genetic ancestry cluster associated with self-reported Caucasian donors included 65% to 90% of the 300 to 400 genotyped donors. Donor age, sex, ethnicity and CMV serostatus were compiled alongside the repertoire data. The T cell repertoires of 666 subjects were profiled by immunosequencing and related to cytomegalovirus serostatus. In addition to the first cohort of 666 subjects, a separate validation cohort of 130 or so different subjects was used. Because of strong linkage in the cohort, roughly five DR-DQ haplotypes were treated as single units for association and clustering. Every discovery cohort repertoire had been produced on one sequencing platform. An early release covering roughly 600 HLA-typed donors comprised about 300 gigabases of sequencing data and around 86 million unique TCR sequences. In an earlier analysis of a few hundred of the donors, high-throughput TCR beta sequencing was used to judge whether each TCR beta V gene segment behaved as functional or pseudogenic. The aim of the study was to test whether cataloging public T cell receptors could identify signatures of past pathogen exposure. To predict cytomegalovirus infection status, the study brought together high-throughput TCR immunosequencing, statistical association of individual TCRs with disease status, and machine learning.

The cohort consisted of some 730 healthy bone marrow donors. At the time of sampling, every cohort member was nominally healthy, though immune exposures that went unrecorded were likely present. The donor was CMV seronegative and belonged to the group of 350 or so seronegative cohort members. Each donor provided a peripheral blood sample, and peripheral blood mononuclear cells were used for TCR beta sequencing. Genomic DNA was extracted from the blood cell samples with the Qiagen DNeasy Blood Extraction Kit. Broader findings and caveats from the paper: A further reported finding was that TCR beta sequences accurately predicted the HLA-A and HLA-B alleles for most subjects in the first cohort. Because HLA typing was unavailable for some donors at each locus, only the typed subset was used in association tests. Linkage disequilibrium might explain the correlated functional status among segregating V segments, but an unknown experimental factor could not be ruled out. At a false discovery rate of 0.05, a later analysis linked 15,000 to 20,000 TCR beta sequences to specific HLA alleles. The classifier was reported to diagnose cytomegalovirus status with high specificity and sensitivity in both the original and validation cohorts. A later analysis found that HLA-associated TCR beta chains were more clonally expanded and had lower generation probabilities than equally common non-associated chains. For the cohort, immune exposure information was limited to CMV serostatus. In the study, around 150 TCR beta chains were listed as associated with cytomegalovirus. It was suggested by the authors that the approach could potentially be generalized to other disease states and immunological phenotypes. Sequencing depth was assumed to be roughly uniform across donors in the presence/absence analyses, though that assumption may not hold. According to a later analysis, most CMV-associated TCR beta chains appeared to be HLA-restricted, and the HLA associations seemed to be driven largely by CMV exposure. Because the 87-base-pair reads could not distinguish some IMGT-functional V segments, including TRBV6-2 and TRBV6-3, those segments were excluded. Broadly in line with IMGT annotations, most TCR beta V segments showed up in productive rearrangements about 87% or about 30% of the time in an earlier analysis of several hundred of the donors. In a later analysis, several top co-occurrence clusters were reported to appear linked to parvovirus B19, influenza, CMV and Epstein-Barr virus. Because counts were too low, roughly 17 rarely observed V segments, including chromosome 9 orphons, were left out of the earlier analysis of approximately 580 of the donors. In this cohort, only TCR beta chains were sequenced, and detectable features were limited by the absence of alpha or paired-chain data. Compared with the roughly 670-donor mean, donors in an Asian-associated ancestry cluster had fewer N-insertions in productive TCRs, according to a later genetic analysis. Three of the identified cytomegalovirus-associated TCR beta chains were confirmed in vitro to be specific for cytomegalovirus antigens. V-gene and J-gene trimming of TCR beta chains was associated with a missense DCLRE1C variant in a later genetic analysis, and the association was replicated in an independent cohort. A later analysis found that TCR association rates varied across HLA loci, with DRB1 alleles showing the most associated TCRs and HLA-C alleles the fewest. A group of highly shared sequence variants was considered likely to be a technical artifact of the sequencing pipeline. Most TCR sequences were seen in very few donors, while some public TCRs were found in many individuals. When HLA alleles, especially DR and DQ, strongly co-occurred, attributing TCR associations to individual alleles was difficult.

Libraries came from the immunoSEQ multiplex PCR assay. For the multiplex PCR, a mixture combining 60 forward primers for TCR Vbeta segments and 13 reverse primers for TCR Jbeta segments was used. The CDR3 region of rearranged TCR beta genes was amplified from genomic DNA with a multiplex PCR assay. On the Illumina HiSeq System, the amplified TCR beta libraries were sequenced as 87-base-pair reads. From the authors' description of their analysis: A later analysis counted about 80 million unique TCR beta chains across the 666 repertoires, and around 9.9 million of these chains were shared by at least two donors. Raw reads were error-corrected and collapsed into unique sequences with a nearest-neighbor algorithm that merged closely related sequences to remove PCR and sequencing errors. To assign V, D and J gene segments, CDR3 sequences were aligned to IMGT reference sequences. For a sequence to be retained, at least a six-nucleotide match to both a V gene segment and a J gene segment was required. A rearrangement was called productive if the CDR3 had no stop codons and remained in frame with V and J, and every other rearrangement was called non-productive. Following IMGT convention, CDR3 was defined as the stretch from the second conserved V-encoded cysteine to the conserved J-encoded phenylalanine. The earlier analysis of about 640 of the donors excluded any sequence lacking an unambiguous match to a single V gene segment. In an earlier analysis of more than 500 of the donors, a V segment was called functional when productive rearrangements were above 56.7%, and segregating when the standard deviation between donors exceeded 5%. A statistical classification framework was built to diagnose cytomegalovirus status from the catalog of TCR beta chain sequences. V and J gene assignment, in a later analysis, came from comparing TCR nucleotide sequences with IMGT/GENE-DB human TR gene sequences. A later analysis assigned CDR3 sequences and most-parsimonious VDJ recombination scenarios with the TCRdist pipeline. A later analysis defined each TCR beta chain by its CDR3 amino acid sequence plus V-gene family, and excluded reads lacking a unique V-gene family. To address suspected cross-contamination and a sequencing artifact, a later analysis removed several hundred highly shared, low-generation-probability nucleotide sequences. In a later analysis, a clonal expansion index was calculated for each public chain from normalized within-repertoire ranks of inferred template counts. In a later analysis, generation probabilities were computed with a VDJ recombination model fitted to out-of-frame rearrangements, and the resulting probabilities were checked against IGoR. Hypergeometric tests were used in a later analysis to score TCR-TCR, TCR-HLA and TCR-CMV co-occurrence, with a repertoire-size bias correction applied to the TCR pairs. A later analysis estimated false discovery rates by permuting HLA or CMV assignments 20 times. In a later analysis, co-occurring TCRs were grouped using DBSCAN, with TCRdist sequence similarity added in when clustering inside HLA-allele-positive subsets. Repertoires with fewer than 30,000 or more than 120,000 public chains, plus five repertoires with anomalous nucleotide sharing, were excluded from co-occurrence clustering. TCRdb re-hosts the immuneACCESS table, in-frame sequences only. Its copies lack some clones; in the studies checked, an unresolved V gene accounts for under half of them, and the cause for the rest is not known. That table is the source of V, J and clone size, and D and trimming were worked out from the DNA. The sample includes fewer than 75,000 clones, with roughly 71% observed a single time. The leading ten clones occupy roughly 12% of the sample.

Deletion took 2 bases off V and 0 bases off J, with a span of 6 bases between the germline ends. The CDR3 holds 14 amino acids from the cysteine to the phenylalanine. The read is trimmed to its CDR3 DNA, 42 bases read in frame from base 1. According to the germline V gene, CDR1 reads MGHRA and CDR2 reads YSYEKL. On this clone itself: Its binding antigen is unknown. No base quality information exists; no much larger clone differs at one position.

Recombination joined TRBV4-1 with TRBJ2-3, and TRBD2 may be the D gene, going by 5 matching bases. Sequences were obtained from PBMCs. The source is a man aged 65 to 85 in good health and CMV-seronegative. The CDR3 protein: CASSQRGSTDTQYF. The bases are TGCGCCAGCAGCCAACGGGGTAGCACAGATACGCAGTATTTT.